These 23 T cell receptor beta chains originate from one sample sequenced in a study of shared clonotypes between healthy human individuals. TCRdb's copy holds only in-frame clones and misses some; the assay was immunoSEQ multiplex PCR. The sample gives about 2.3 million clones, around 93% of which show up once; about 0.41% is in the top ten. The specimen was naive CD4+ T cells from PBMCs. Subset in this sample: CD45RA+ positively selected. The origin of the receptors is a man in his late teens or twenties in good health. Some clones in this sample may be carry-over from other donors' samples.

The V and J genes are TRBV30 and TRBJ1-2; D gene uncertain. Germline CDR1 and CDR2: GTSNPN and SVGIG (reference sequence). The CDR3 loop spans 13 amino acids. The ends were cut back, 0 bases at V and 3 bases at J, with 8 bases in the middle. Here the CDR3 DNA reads TGTGCCTGGAGTGTACGACTGCACTATGGCTACACCTTC. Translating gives CAWSVRLHYGYTF.

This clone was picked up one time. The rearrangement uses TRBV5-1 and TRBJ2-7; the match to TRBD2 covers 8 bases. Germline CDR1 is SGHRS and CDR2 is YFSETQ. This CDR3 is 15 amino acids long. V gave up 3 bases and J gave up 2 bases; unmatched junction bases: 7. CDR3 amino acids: CASSSTSGSPYEQYF. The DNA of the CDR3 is TGCGCCAGCAGCTCCACTAGCGGATCACCCTACGAGCAGTACTTC.

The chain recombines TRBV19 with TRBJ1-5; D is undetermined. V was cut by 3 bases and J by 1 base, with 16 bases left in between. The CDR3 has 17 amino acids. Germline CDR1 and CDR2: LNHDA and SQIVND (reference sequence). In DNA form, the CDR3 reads TGTGCCAGTAGTATTATGACGGGTCCGATCAGCAATCAGCCCCAGCATTTT. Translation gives CASSIMTGPISNQPQHF.

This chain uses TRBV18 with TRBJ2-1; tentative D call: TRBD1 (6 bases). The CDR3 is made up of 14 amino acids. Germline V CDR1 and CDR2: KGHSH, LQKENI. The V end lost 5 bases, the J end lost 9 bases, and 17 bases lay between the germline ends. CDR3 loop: CASSALQGGSEQFF. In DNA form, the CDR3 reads TGTGCCAGCTCAGCCCTACAAGGGGGAAGTGAGCAGTTCTTC.

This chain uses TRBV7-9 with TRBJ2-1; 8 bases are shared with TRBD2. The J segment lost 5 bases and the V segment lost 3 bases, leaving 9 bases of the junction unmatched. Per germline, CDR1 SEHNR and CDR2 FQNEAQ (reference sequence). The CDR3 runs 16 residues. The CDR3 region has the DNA TGTGCCAGCAGCTTCCGGGGCGGGAGGCTACACAATGAGCAGTTCTTC. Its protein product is CASSFRGGRLHNEQFF.

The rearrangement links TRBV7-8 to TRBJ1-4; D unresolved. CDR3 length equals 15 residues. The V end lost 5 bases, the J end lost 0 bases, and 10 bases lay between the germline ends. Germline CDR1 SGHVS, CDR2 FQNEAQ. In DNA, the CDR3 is TGTGCCAGCAGCCCTCCCCAGACAACTAATGAAAAACTGTTTTTT. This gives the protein CASSPPQTTNEKLFF.

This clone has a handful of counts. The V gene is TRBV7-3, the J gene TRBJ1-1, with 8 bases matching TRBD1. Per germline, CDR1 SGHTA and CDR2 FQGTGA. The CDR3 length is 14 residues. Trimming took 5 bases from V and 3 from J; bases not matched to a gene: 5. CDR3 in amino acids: CASSPGQGYTEAFF. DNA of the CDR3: TGTGCCAGCAGCCCCGGACAGGGTTACACTGAAGCTTTCTTT.

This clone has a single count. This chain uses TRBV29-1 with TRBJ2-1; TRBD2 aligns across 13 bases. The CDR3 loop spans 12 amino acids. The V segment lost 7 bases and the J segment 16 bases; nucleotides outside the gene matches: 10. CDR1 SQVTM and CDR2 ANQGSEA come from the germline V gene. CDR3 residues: CSALWTSGSHFF. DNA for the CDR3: TGCAGCGCCCTATGGACTAGCGGGAGTCATTTCTTC.

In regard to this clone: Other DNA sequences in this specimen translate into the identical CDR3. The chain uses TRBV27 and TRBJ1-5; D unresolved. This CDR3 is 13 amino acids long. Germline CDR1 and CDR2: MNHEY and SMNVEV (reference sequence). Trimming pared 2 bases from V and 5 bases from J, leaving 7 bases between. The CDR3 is CASSLRGDQPQHF. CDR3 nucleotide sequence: TGTGCCAGCAGTTTACGGGGAGATCAGCCCCAGCATTTT.

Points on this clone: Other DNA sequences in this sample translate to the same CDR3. The DNA for the CDR3 is TGTGCCAGCAGCTCCACGAACACCGGGGAGCTGTTTTTT. Protein product: CASSSTNTGELFF. This chain connects TRBV7-3 to TRBJ2-2; D remains ambiguous. V was clipped by 4 bases and J by 0 bases, with 3 bases between them. The CDR3 has 13 residues. In germline, CDR1 is SGHTA, CDR2 FQGTGA.

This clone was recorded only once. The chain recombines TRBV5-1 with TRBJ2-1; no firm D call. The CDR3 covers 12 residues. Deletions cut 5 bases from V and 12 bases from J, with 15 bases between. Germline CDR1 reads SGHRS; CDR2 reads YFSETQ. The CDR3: CASSVVAEMQFF. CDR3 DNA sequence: TGCGCCAGCAGTGTGGTGGCAGAGATGCAGTTCTTC.

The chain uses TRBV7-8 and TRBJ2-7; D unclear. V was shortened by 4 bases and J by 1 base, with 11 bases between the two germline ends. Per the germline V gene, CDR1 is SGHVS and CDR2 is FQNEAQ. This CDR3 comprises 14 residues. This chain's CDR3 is CASSSRSSSYEQYF. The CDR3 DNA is TGTGCCAGCAGCTCAAGGTCCTCATCCTACGAGCAGTACTTC. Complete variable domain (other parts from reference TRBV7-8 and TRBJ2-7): GAGVSQSPRYKVAKRGQDVALRCDPISGHVSLFWYQQALGQGPEFLTYFQNEAQLDKSGLPSDRFFAERPEGSVSTLKIQRTQQEDSAVYLCASSSRSSSYEQYFGPGTRLTVT.

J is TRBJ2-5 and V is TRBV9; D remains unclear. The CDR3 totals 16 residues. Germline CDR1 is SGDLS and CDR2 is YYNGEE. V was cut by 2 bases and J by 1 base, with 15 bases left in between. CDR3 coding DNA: TGTGCCAGCAGCGTGTCACCGAGACTCGGCCAAGAGACCCAGTACTTC. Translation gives CASSVSPRLGQETQYF.

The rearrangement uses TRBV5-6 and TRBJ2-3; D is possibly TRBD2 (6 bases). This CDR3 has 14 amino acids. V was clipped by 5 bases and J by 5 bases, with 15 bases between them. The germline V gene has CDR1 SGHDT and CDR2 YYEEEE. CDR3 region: CASRSASAQDTQYF. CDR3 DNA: TGTGCCAGCAGAAGTGCTAGCGCACAAGATACGCAGTATTTT.

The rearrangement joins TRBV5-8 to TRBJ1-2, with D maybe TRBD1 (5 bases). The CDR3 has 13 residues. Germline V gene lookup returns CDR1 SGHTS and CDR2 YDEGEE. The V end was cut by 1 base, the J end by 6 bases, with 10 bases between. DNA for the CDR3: TGTGCCAGCAGCTTGTTGCGGGGCGATGGCTACACCTTC. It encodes CASSLLRGDGYTF.

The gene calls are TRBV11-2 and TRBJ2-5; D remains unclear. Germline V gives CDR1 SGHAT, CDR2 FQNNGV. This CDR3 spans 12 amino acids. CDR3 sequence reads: CATRADQETQYF. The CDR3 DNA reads TGTGCAACCCGGGCAGACCAAGAGACCCAGTACTTC.

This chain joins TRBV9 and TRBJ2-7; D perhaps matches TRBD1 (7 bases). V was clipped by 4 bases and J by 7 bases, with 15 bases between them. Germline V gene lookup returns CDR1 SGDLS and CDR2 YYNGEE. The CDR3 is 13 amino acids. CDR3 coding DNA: TGTGCCAGCAGCCCCAGGGGGGTGGCTGAGCAGTACTTC. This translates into CASSPRGVAEQYF.

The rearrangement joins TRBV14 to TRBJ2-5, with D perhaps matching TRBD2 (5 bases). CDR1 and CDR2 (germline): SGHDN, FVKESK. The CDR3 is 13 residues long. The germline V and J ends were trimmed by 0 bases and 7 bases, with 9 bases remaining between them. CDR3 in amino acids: CASSQDPEGTQYF. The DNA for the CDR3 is TGTGCCAGCAGCCAAGACCCAGAGGGGACCCAGTACTTC.

Written as DNA, the CDR3 is TGTGCCAGCAGTTTAGGGATGCGGGACTGGCAAGAGACCCAGTACTTC. It specifies CASSLGMRDWQETQYF. The chain uses TRBV28 and TRBJ2-5; possible D gene TRBD2, 6 bases. CDR3 length: 16 amino acids. Looked up from germline, CDR1 is MDHEN and CDR2 is SYDVKM. Trimming left V 2 bases short and J 2 bases short, with 15 bases between.

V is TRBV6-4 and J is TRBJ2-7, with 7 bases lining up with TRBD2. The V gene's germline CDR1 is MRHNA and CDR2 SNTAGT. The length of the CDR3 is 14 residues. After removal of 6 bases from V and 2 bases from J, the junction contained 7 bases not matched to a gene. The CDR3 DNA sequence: TGTGCCAGCAGCGTCACTAGCGCAACCTACGAGCAGTACTTC. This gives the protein CASSVTSATYEQYF.

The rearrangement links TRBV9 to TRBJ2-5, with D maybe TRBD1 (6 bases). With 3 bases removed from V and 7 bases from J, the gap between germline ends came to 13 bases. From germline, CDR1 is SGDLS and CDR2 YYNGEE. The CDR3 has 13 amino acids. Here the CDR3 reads CASSAGPTGTQYF. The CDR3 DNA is TGTGCCAGCAGCGCGGGCCCGACAGGGACCCAGTACTTC. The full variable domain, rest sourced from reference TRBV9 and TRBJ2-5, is DSGVTQTPKHLITATGQRVTLRCSPRSGDLSVYWYQQSLDQGLQFLIQYYNGEERAKGNILERFSAQQFPDLHSELNLSSLELGDSALYFCASSAGPTGTQYFGPGTRLLVL.

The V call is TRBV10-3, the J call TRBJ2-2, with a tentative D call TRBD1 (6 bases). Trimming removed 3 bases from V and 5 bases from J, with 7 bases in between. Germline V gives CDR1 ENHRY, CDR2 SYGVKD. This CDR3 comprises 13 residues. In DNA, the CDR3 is TGTGCCATCAGTGAAGGACAGACCGGGGAGCTGTTTTTT. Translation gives CAISEGQTGELFF.

CDR3 coding DNA: TGCGCCAGCAGCCAGGGACAGCCCGAGACCCAGTACTTC. Translation: CASSQGQPETQYF. This chain uses TRBV5-1 with TRBJ2-5; 7 bases are shared with TRBD1. Trimming cost V 4 bases and J 5 bases; bases outside gene matches: 5. The CDR3 loop spans 13 amino acids. In germline, CDR1 is SGHRS, CDR2 YFSETQ.